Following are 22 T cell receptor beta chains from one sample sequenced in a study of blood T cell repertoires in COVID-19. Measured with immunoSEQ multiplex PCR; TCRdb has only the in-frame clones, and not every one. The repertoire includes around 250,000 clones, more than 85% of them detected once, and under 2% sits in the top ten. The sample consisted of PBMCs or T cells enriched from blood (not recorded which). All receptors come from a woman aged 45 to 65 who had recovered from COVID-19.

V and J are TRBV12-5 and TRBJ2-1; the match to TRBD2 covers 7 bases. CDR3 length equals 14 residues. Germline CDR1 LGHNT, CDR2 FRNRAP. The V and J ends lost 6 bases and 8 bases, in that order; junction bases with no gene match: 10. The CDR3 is CASGTGTNTDEQFF. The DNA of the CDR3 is TGTGCTAGTGGGACCGGGACTAATACGGATGAGCAGTTCTTC.

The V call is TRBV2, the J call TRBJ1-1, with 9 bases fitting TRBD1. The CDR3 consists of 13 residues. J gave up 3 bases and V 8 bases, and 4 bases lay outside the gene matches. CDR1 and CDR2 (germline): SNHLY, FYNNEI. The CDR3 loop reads CASETGGDTEAFF. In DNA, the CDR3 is TGTGCCAGCGAGACAGGGGGTGACACTGAAGCTTTCTTT.

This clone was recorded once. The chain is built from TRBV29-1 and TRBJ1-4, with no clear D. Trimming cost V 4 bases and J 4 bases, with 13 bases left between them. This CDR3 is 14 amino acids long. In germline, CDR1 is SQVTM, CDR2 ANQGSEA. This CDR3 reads CSVAYRGINEKLFF. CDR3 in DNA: TGCAGCGTTGCATATCGGGGAATTAATGAAAAACTGTTTTTT.

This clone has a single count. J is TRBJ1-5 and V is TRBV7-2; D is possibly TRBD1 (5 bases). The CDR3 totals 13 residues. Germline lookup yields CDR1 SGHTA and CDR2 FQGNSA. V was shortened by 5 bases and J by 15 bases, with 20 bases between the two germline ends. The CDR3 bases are TGTGCCAGCAGCCGGGACTTTAATCAATATTGGCATTTT. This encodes CASSRDFNQYWHF.

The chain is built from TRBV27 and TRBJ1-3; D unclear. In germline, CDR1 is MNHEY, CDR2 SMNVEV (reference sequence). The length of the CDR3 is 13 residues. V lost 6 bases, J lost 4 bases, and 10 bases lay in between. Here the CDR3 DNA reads TGTGCCAGCAGACCAGGATCCGGAAACACCATATATTTT. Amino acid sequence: CASRPGSGNTIYF.

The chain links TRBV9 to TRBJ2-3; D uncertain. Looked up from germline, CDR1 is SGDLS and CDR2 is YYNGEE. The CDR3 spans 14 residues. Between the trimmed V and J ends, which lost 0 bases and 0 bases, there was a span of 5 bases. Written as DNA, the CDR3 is TGTGCCAGCAGCGTAGCCGGGAGCACAGATACGCAGTATTTT. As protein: CASSVAGSTDTQYF. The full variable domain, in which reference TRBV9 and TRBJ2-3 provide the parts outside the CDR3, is DSGVTQTPKHLITATGQRVTLRCSPRSGDLSVYWYQQSLDQGLQFLIQYYNGEERAKGNILERFSAQQFPDLHSELNLSSLELGDSALYFCASSVAGSTDTQYFGPGTRLTVL.

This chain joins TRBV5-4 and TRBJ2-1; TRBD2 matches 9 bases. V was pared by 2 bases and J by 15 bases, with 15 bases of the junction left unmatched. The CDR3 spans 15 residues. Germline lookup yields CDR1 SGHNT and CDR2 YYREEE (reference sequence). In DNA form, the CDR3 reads TGTGCCAGCAGCTTCGAGGGCCTAGCGGGGTCGATGGGGTTCTTC. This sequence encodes CASSFEGLAGSMGFF.

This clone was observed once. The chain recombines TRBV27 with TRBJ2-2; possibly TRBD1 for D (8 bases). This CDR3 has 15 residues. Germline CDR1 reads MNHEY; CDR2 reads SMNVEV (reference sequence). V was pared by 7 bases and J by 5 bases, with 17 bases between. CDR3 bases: TGTGCCAGCATCCGAGACAGGGGAGGGACCGGGGAGCTGTTTTTT. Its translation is CASIRDRGGTGELFF.

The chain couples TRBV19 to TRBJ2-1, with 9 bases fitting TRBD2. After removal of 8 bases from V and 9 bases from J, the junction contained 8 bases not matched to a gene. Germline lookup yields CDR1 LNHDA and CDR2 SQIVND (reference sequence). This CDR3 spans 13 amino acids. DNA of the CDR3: TGTGCCAGTGCACCGGGACTAGCTGGTGAGCAGTTCTTC. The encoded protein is CASAPGLAGEQFF.

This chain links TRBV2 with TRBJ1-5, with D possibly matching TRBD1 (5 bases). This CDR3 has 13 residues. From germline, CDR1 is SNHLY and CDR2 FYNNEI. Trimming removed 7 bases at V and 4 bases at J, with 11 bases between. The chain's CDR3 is CASKRAGNQPQHF. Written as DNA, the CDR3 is TGTGCCAGCAAAAGGGCAGGGAATCAGCCCCAGCATTTT.

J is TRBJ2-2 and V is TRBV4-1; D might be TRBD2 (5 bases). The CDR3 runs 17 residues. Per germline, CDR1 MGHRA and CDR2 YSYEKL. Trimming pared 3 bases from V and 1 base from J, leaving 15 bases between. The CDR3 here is CASSHPGSGRNTGELFF. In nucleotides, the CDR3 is TGCGCCAGCAGCCACCCCGGGTCGGGAAGGAACACCGGGGAGCTGTTTTTT.

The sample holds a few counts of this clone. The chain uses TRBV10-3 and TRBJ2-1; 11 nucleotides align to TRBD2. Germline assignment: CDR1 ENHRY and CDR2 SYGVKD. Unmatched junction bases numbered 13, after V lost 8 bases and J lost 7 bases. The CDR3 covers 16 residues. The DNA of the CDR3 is TGTGCCATCCGAGGGATAGCGGGAGGGCCGGGGAATGAGCAGTTCTTC. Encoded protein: CAIRGIAGGPGNEQFF.

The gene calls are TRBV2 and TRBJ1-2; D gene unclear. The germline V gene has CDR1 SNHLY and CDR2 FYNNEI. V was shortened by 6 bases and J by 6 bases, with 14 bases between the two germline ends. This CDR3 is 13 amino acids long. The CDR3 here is CASSPFEKDGYTF. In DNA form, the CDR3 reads TGTGCCAGCAGCCCTTTTGAGAAAGATGGCTACACCTTC.

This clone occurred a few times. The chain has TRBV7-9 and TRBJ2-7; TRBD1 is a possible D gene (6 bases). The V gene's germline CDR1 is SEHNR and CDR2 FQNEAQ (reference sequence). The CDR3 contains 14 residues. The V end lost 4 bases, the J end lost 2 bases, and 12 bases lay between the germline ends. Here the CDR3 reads CASSSRQVTYEQYF. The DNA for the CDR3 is TGTGCCAGCAGCTCCCGACAGGTTACCTACGAGCAGTACTTC.

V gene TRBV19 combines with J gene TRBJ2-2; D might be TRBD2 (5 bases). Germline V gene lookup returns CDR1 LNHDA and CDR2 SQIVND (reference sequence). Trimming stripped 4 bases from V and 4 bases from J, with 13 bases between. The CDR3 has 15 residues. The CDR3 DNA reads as TGTGCCAGTAGTACCGGCGGGTTTAGCACCGGGGAGCTGTTTTTT. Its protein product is CASSTGGFSTGELFF.

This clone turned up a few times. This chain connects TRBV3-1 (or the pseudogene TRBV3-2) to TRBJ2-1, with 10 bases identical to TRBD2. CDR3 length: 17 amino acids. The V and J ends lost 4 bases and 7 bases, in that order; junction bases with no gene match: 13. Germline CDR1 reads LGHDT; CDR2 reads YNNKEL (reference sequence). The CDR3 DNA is TGTGCCAGCAGCCGATGGACTAGCGGTTCCCCGGGGAATGAGCAGTTCTTC. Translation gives CASSRWTSGSPGNEQFF.

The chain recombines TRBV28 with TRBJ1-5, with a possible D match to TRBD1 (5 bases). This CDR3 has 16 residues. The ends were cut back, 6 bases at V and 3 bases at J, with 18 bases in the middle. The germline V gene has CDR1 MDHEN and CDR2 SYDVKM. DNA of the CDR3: TGTGCCAGCAGGCTTAGATTTGGGGCGATCAATCAGCCCCAGCATTTT. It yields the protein CASRLRFGAINQPQHF.

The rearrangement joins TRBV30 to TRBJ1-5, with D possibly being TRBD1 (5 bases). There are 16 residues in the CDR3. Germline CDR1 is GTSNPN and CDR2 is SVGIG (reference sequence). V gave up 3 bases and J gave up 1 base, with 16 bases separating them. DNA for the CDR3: TGTGCCTGGAGGCAAAGGGGCCAGGGAAGCAATCAGCCCCAGCATTTT. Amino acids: CAWRQRGQGSNQPQHF.

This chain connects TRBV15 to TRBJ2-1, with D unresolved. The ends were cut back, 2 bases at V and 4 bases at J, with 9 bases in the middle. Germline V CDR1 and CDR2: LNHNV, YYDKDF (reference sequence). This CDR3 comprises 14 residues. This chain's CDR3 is CATSRLVAYNEQFF. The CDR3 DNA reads TGTGCCACCAGCAGACTAGTTGCGTACAATGAGCAGTTCTTC.

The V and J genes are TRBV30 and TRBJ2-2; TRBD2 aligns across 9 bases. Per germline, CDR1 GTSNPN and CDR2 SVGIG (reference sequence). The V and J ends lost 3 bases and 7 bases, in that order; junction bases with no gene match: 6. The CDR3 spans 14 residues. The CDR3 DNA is TGTGCCTGGAGGCGGACTAGCGACGGCGGGGAGCTGTTTTTT. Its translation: CAWRRTSDGGELFF. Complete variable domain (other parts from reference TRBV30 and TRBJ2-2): SQTIHQWPATLVQPVGSPLSLECTVEGTSNPNLYWYRQAAGRGLQLLFYSVGIGQISSEVPQNLSASRPQDRQFILSSKKLLLSDSGFYLCAWRRTSDGGELFFGEGSRLTVL.

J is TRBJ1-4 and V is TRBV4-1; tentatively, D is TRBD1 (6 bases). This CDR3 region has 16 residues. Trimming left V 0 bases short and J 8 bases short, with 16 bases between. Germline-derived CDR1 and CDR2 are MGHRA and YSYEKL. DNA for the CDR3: TGCGCCAGCAGCCAAGAGACGGGACAAAGAGGCGAAAAACTGTTTTTT. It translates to CASSQETGQRGEKLFF.

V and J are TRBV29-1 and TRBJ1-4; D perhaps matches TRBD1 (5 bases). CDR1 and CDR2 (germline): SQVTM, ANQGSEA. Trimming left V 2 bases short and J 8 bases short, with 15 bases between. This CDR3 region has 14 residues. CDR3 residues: CSVEPRGGGEKLFF. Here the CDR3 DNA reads TGCAGCGTTGAACCCCGGGGGGGTGGAGAAAAACTGTTTTTT.